This is a list of T cell receptor beta chains from one sample in a study of CD8 T cells in Susac syndrome. Using its own MiXCR run on the immunoSEQ multiplex PCR reads, TCRdb lists one record per CDR3 protein. This table has about 130,000 distinct CDR3 sequences, about 95% appearing once. The sequencing sample was made of CD8+ T cells from PBMCs. The source of these receptors is a human donor with Susac syndrome. The CDR3 runs from the conserved cysteine through the conserved F or W. D genes are given only for firm matches. Size values are once, few and many counts, or a class for expanded clones, and some rows have none.

cdr3_nt cdr3_aa j_call cdr3_length v_call clone_size d_call
TGTGCCAGCAACCCCGCTAGCGGCCCCTTCCAGGGGTACACAGATACGCAGTATTTT CASNPASGPFQGYTDTQYF TRBJ2-3 19 TRBV5-6 . .
TGTGCCAGCAGCAGCATAGAACAGGGGGCACACCAAGAGACCCAGTACTTC CASSSIEQGAHQETQYF TRBJ2-5 17 TRBV3-1 once TRBD1
TGCAGTGCTGGGACAGGGGGCGGGTATGGCTACACCTTC CSAGTGGGYGYTF TRBJ1-2 13 TRBV20-1 . TRBD1
TGTGCCAGCAGTTTCCCACAGGGGAGGGAGACCCAGTACTTC CASSFPQGRETQYF TRBJ2-5 14 TRBV28 . .
TGTGCCAGCAGCTTAGGCACGACAGGACCGCTGGCTGAAGCTTTCTTT CASSLGTTGPLAEAFF TRBJ1-1 16 TRBV11-3 . .
TGTGCCAGCAGCTTATACACTAGCGGGAGTCACGATGAGCAGTTCTTC CASSLYTSGSHDEQFF TRBJ2-1 16 TRBV7-8 . TRBD2
TGCAGTGCCCTACCACAAGGATTCTATGGCTACACCTTC CSALPQGFYGYTF TRBJ1-2 13 TRBV20-1 . .
TGTGCCAGCGTGGACTCAAATGAGCAGTTCTTC CASVDSNEQFF TRBJ2-1 11 TRBV6-6 . .
TGTGCCACCAGCAGATGGGCTGGGGAGCTGTTTTTT CATSRWAGELFF TRBJ2-2 12 TRBV15 . .
TGTGCCAGCAGCCAAGGGACTAGCGAAGATACGCAGTATTTT CASSQGTSEDTQYF TRBJ2-3 14 TRBV14 . TRBD2
TGCAGTGCGGAGGACAGGGAGAACACTGAAGCTTTCTTT CSAEDRENTEAFF TRBJ1-1 13 TRBV20-1 . TRBD1
TGTGCCAGCATGGGCTCATCATACGAGCAGTACTTC CASMGSSYEQYF TRBJ2-7 12 TRBV27 . .
TGTGCCAGCAGTGATAGTGGGGAACTTGTCTATGGCTACACCTTC CASSDSGELVYGYTF TRBJ1-2 15 TRBV2 . .
TGTGCCAGCACGCCTTCCCAGGGAGCTTTCTTT CASTPSQGAFF TRBJ1-1 11 TRBV6-6 . .
TGCGCCAGCAGCTTGGGGACAGGCAAAGAGCAGTACTTC CASSLGTGKEQYF TRBJ2-7 13 TRBV5-1 . TRBD1
TGTGCCAGCAGTGAAGTCCCCTATAGCAATCAGCCCCAGCATTTT CASSEVPYSNQPQHF TRBJ1-5 15 TRBV2 once .
TGTGCCAGCAGCTTAGCGTTGGGCGGTCCCTCGAACTTC CASSLALGGPSNF TRBJ2-7 13 TRBV7-9 . .
TGTGCCAGCAGTGAGGGCGGGACAGGGACCTACGAGCAGTACTTC CASSEGGTGTYEQYF TRBJ2-7 15 TRBV2 . TRBD1
TGTGCCAGCAGGGACTCCGATAACTACGAGCAGTACTTC CASRDSDNYEQYF TRBJ2-7 13 TRBV13 . .
TGTGCCAGCAGTTCCATAGGGCGTACCTACGAGCAGTACTTC CASSSIGRTYEQYF TRBJ2-7 14 TRBV27 once .
TGTGCCAGCAGCGCCGGGACGGCCTATGGCTACACCTTC CASSAGTAYGYTF TRBJ1-2 13 TRBV7-9 . .
TGTGCCAGCAGTTTTAACCATCCCTACGAGCAGTACTTC CASSFNHPYEQYF TRBJ2-7 13 TRBV27 . .